One and the same sample provided the 14 T cell receptor beta chains below, sequenced in a study of beta chain features in type 1 diabetes. Expressed TCRB transcripts were sequenced because the isolated RNA had all been reverse transcribed beforehand. Data came from immunoSEQ multiplex PCR; TCRdb stores just in-frame clones and leaves some out. Altogether about 900,000 clones are present, about a sixth being singletons, with the ten largest covering 0.02% to 0.025%. The sequenced sample was naive CD4+ T cells from blood. The origin of the receptors is a woman aged 18-29 years in good health.

This chain connects TRBV19 to TRBJ1-2; 7 nucleotides line up with TRBD1. The CDR3 length is 14 residues. Trimming took 9 bases from V and 5 from J; bases not matched to a gene: 12. CDR1 and CDR2 from the germline V gene are LNHDA and SQIVND (reference sequence). CDR3 protein: CASKTGDQKYGYTF. DNA of the CDR3: TGTGCCAGCAAAACAGGGGATCAAAAGTATGGCTACACCTTC. The entire variable domain, with the rest obtained from reference TRBV19 and TRBJ1-2, is as follows: DGGITQSPKYLFRKEGQNVTLSCEQNLNHDAMYWYRQDPGQGLRLIYYSQIVNDFQKGDIAEGYSVSREKKESFPLTVTSAQKNPTAFYLCASKTGDQKYGYTFGSGTRLTVV.

This clone showed up just a few times. This chain uses TRBV9 with TRBJ2-3; D call uncertain. Trimming shortened V by 0 bases and J by 2 bases, and 10 bases separated the two germline ends. The germline V gene encodes CDR1 SGDLS and CDR2 YYNGEE. CDR3 size: 15 residues. CDR3 bases: TGTGCCAGCAGCGTAGGCGCCTCCCACACAGATACGCAGTATTTT. It encodes CASSVGASHTDTQYF.

This clone has just a few counts. The chain links TRBV10-3 to TRBJ2-5, with D possibly matching TRBD2 (6 bases). Trimming shortened V by 3 bases and J by 0 bases, and 20 bases separated the two germline ends. The CDR3 covers 18 residues. The germline V gene encodes CDR1 ENHRY and CDR2 SYGVKD. In DNA form, the CDR3 reads TGTGCCATCAGTGACCCATTTGTGTCCGGGAGCGACCAAGAGACCCAGTACTTC. Protein: CAISDPFVSGSDQETQYF.

This clone has just a few counts. The chain couples TRBV19 to TRBJ1-1, with a weak D call TRBD1 (5 bases). Germline V gives CDR1 LNHDA, CDR2 SQIVND (reference sequence). The CDR3 loop spans 15 amino acids. With 1 base removed from V and 1 base from J, the gap between germline ends came to 10 bases. The CDR3 protein is CASSIAGSRNTEAFF. CDR3 bases: TGTGCCAGTAGTATAGCAGGGTCAAGGAACACTGAAGCTTTCTTT.

This clone was counted only a few times. The chain links TRBV2 to TRBJ2-5, with 8 bases identical to TRBD2. Gene TRBJ2-7 matches the end of the DNA better, so the J call may be wrong. Germline V gene sequence: CDR1 SNHLY, CDR2 FYNNEI. CDR3 length: 15 residues. CDR3 sequence (DNA): TGTGCCAGCAGTGAAGGACTAGCGCAAACCTACGAGCAGTACTTC. Translating gives CASSEGLAQTYEQYF.

This clone was detected only a few times. This chain links TRBV5-1 with TRBJ2-3; D remains ambiguous. Germline V gene lookup returns CDR1 SGHRS and CDR2 YFSETQ. The CDR3 is 13 residues long. Trimming left V 3 bases short and J 2 bases short, with 7 bases between. The CDR3 region is CASSSADTDTQYF. CDR3 in DNA: TGCGCCAGCAGCTCCGCGGACACAGATACGCAGTATTTT.

This clone turned up a few times. This chain joins TRBV7-6 and TRBJ2-5; 10 bases align to TRBD1. This CDR3 has 17 residues. With 5 bases clipped from V and 0 bases from J, the junction kept 9 bases outside the gene matches. The germline V gene has CDR1 SGHVS and CDR2 FNYEAQ. The CDR3 DNA follows: TGTGCCAGCAGCCGGACAGGGGGTTCGAGGTACCAAGAGACCCAGTACTTC. Protein sequence: CASSRTGGSRYQETQYF.

V gene TRBV7-2 combines with J gene TRBJ1-1, with a possible D match to TRBD1 (5 bases). With 5 bases removed from V and 6 bases from J, the gap between germline ends came to 19 bases. This CDR3 has 15 amino acids. From germline, CDR1 is SGHTA and CDR2 FQGNSA. CDR3 DNA sequence: TGTGCCAGCAGCCCACACACAGGCCTTGGCCCTGAAGCTTTCTTT. It yields the protein CASSPHTGLGPEAFF.

CDR3 region: CASSFWLAGGGEQFF. In nucleotides, the CDR3 is TGTGCCAGCAGTTTTTGGCTAGCGGGAGGAGGGGAGCAGTTCTTC. The chain recombines TRBV28 with TRBJ2-1; TRBD2 matches 11 bases. J lost 10 bases, V lost 3 bases, and 8 bases had no gene match. CDR1 and CDR2 (germline): MDHEN, SYDVKM. CDR3 length: 15 residues.

The CDR3 here is CASSLRPDGSYEQYF. CDR3 DNA sequence: TGTGCCAGCAGCTTAAGACCGGACGGTTCCTACGAGCAGTACTTC. The chain carries TRBV7-2 and TRBJ2-7; D gene ambiguous. The V and J ends lost 2 bases and 1 base respectively, with 12 bases between them. The germline CDR1 and CDR2 sequences are SGHTA and FQGNSA. The CDR3 has 15 residues.

A few counts support this clone. This sequence joins TRBV2 and TRBJ2-1, with D unclear. Per the germline V gene, CDR1 is SNHLY and CDR2 is FYNNEI. The CDR3 runs to 14 residues. With 5 bases removed from V and 0 bases from J, the gap between germline ends came to 8 bases. For the CDR3, the DNA is TGTGCCAGCAGTCTTCAAAGCTCCTACAATGAGCAGTTCTTC. Protein product: CASSLQSSYNEQFF. The full variable domain, with the rest looked up from reference TRBV2 and TRBJ2-1, is EPEVTQTPSHQVTQMGQEVILRCVPISNHLYFYWYRQILGQKVEFLVSFYNNEISEKSEIFDDQFSVERPDGSNFTLKIRSTKLEDSAMYFCASSLQSSYNEQFFGPGTRLTVL.

This clone was detected only a few times. DNA for the CDR3: TGTGCCATCAGTGGAAGTTTAGGGGCGACGGGAAACATTCAGTACTTC. Translation gives CAISGSLGATGNIQYF. This chain uses TRBV10-3 with TRBJ2-4; D possibly corresponds to TRBD1 (5 bases). There are 16 residues in the CDR3. Germline V gene data show CDR1 as ENHRY and CDR2 as SYGVKD. V lost 4 bases, J lost 6 bases, and 19 bases lay in between.

The chain links TRBV12-2 to TRBJ1-1; the D segment call TRBD1 is taken from the table without a DNA check. TRBV12-2 is a listed pseudogene. This CDR3 is built from 12 residues. CDR3 sequence reads: CASRLVTGPAFF. CDR3 in DNA: TGTGCAAGTCGCTTAGTTACAGGCCCAGCTTTCTTT.

V gene TRBV25-1 combines with J gene TRBJ2-5; a possible D gene is TRBD2 (5 bases). Trimming cost V 6 bases and J 2 bases, with 10 bases left between them. The V gene's germline CDR1 is MGHDK and CDR2 SYGVNS. This CDR3 has 13 amino acids. The CDR3 nucleotides are TGTGCCAGCAGACACCCGGGGCAAGAGACCCAGTACTTC. Amino acid sequence: CASRHPGQETQYF.